The 13 T cell receptor beta chains presented below share a single source sample, sequenced in a study of radiation and T cells in renal cell carcinoma. Documented treatment: treatment-naive control, cytoreductive nephrectomy. Sequenced by immunoSEQ multiplex PCR; TCRdb stores in-frame clones only, minus some. Seen here are 20,000 to 25,000 clones, about 62% observed once, and the top ten hold approximately 23%. This specimen was tumor tissue, taken from a patient whose treatment was nephrectomy without radiotherapy. The receptor source for this set is a man aged 35 to 55 with renal cell carcinoma.

The J gene is TRBJ2-7, the V gene TRBV10-3, with a possible D match to TRBD1 (5 bases). V dropped 5 bases and J dropped 3 bases, with 11 bases sitting between them. The length of the CDR3 is 13 residues. The germline gives CDR1 ENHRY, CDR2 SYGVKD. CDR3 region: CAISLVGLYEQYF. The DNA of the CDR3 is TGTGCCATCAGTCTAGTGGGGCTCTACGAGCAGTACTTC.

V and J are TRBV6-5 and TRBJ1-2, with 7 nucleotides matching TRBD1. The CDR3 runs 13 residues. With V trimmed by 5 bases and J by 12 bases, 12 bases remained unmatched. In germline, CDR1 is MNHEY, CDR2 SVGAGI. CDR3 protein: CASSDLGTEKDTF. In DNA form, the CDR3 reads TGTGCCAGCAGTGACCTCGGGACAGAAAAGGACACCTTC.

J is TRBJ1-2 and V is TRBV6-5; D is ambiguous. This CDR3 has 12 amino acids. The germline V gene has CDR1 MNHEY and CDR2 SVGAGI. Between the trimmed V and J ends, which lost 5 bases and 4 bases, there was a span of 8 bases. CDR3 region: CASSVSRYGYTF. CDR3 DNA: TGTGCCAGCAGTGTTTCTCGCTATGGCTACACCTTC.

This clone turned up a few times. The gene calls are TRBV28 and TRBJ2-2; D call uncertain. Germline CDR1 reads MDHEN; CDR2 reads SYDVKM. The CDR3 sequence is 14 residues long. V was cut by 7 bases and J by 5 bases, with 14 bases left in between. In DNA, the CDR3 is TGTGCCAGCACTCCCCGAGATCAAACCGGGGAGCTGTTTTTT. It translates to CASTPRDQTGELFF.

This clone was detected a few times. The chain recombines TRBV6-1 with TRBJ1-1; tentative D call: TRBD1 (5 bases). The CDR3 contains 13 residues. Trimming took 4 bases from V and 4 from J, leaving 10 bases between them. Germline assignment: CDR1 MNHNS and CDR2 SASEGT. The CDR3 coding sequence is TGTGCCAGCAGTGGGGGGGGTGGCACTGAAGCTTTCTTT. It encodes CASSGGGGTEAFF.

There are a few counts of this clone. Additional DNA sequences in this sample encode the identical CDR3. This chain links TRBV19 with TRBJ1-2, with 9 bases aligning to TRBD1. The CDR3 contains 13 residues. J gave up 8 bases and V 5 bases, and 6 bases lay outside the gene matches. CDR1 and CDR2 (germline): LNHDA, SQIVND (reference sequence). The CDR3 DNA reads as TGTGCCAGTAGTCGGGGACAGGGAAACGGCTACACCTTC. Its protein product is CASSRGQGNGYTF.

The chain combines TRBV4-3 with TRBJ2-5, with TRBD2 as a possible D gene (7 bases). Trimming took off 1 base at V and 5 bases at J, with 14 bases between the two ends. Germline values: CDR1 LGHNA, CDR2 YSLEER. The CDR3 runs to 15 residues. CDR3 nucleotides: TGCGCCAGCAGCCAAGGTTGGGGGGGCGGGGAGACCCAGTACTTC. Translation: CASSQGWGGGETQYF.

The gene calls are TRBV19 and TRBJ1-2, with 7 bases matching TRBD1. There are 14 residues in the CDR3. CDR1 and CDR2 (germline): LNHDA, SQIVND (reference sequence). The V gene end was trimmed by 4 bases and the J gene end by 7 bases; junction bases not matched to a gene: 9. CDR3 DNA: TGTGCCAGTAGTACCCCAGACAGGGCGCGTGGCTACACCTTC. It yields the protein CASSTPDRARGYTF. The whole variable domain, filled in from reference TRBV19 and TRBJ1-2, reads DGGITQSPKYLFRKEGQNVTLSCEQNLNHDAMYWYRQDPGQGLRLIYYSQIVNDFQKGDIAEGYSVSREKKESFPLTVTSAQKNPTAFYLCASSTPDRARGYTFGSGTRLTVV.

The V gene is TRBV19, the J gene TRBJ1-2; D not resolved. This CDR3 has 12 amino acids. Germline assignment: CDR1 LNHDA and CDR2 SQIVND (reference sequence). V dropped 5 bases and J dropped 4 bases, with 8 bases sitting between them. CDR3 bases: TGTGCCAGTAGTGGATGGGGCTATGGCTACACCTTC. It yields the protein CASSGWGYGYTF.

The rearrangement uses TRBV19 and TRBJ1-4; the D is unclear. Germline V gene data show CDR1 as LNHDA and CDR2 as SQIVND (reference sequence). CDR3 length: 15 amino acids. V lost 3 bases and J lost 6, with 14 bases in between. CDR3 region: CASSIGQFWDEKLFF. The DNA of the CDR3 is TGTGCCAGTAGTATTGGGCAGTTTTGGGATGAAAAACTGTTTTTT.

The V gene is TRBV5-5, the J gene TRBJ1-2; D is unresolved. CDR1 is SGHKS, CDR2 YYEKEE, per germline (reference sequence). This CDR3 contains 16 residues. The V and J ends lost 4 bases and 2 bases respectively, with 18 bases between them. The CDR3 nucleotides are TGTGCCAGCAGCCACTCCCCTTTGGACCTAAACTATGGCTACACCTTC. This translates into CASSHSPLDLNYGYTF.

The chain is built from TRBV5-3 and TRBJ1-4; D not resolved. TRBV5-3 is filed as an ORF, its function uncertain. This CDR3 contains 15 residues. The V gene lost 5 bases and the J gene lost 1 base, with 12 bases spanning the gap. The chain's CDR3 is CARSFIRRTNEKLFF. For the CDR3, the DNA is TGTGCCAGAAGTTTTATACGGAGAACTAATGAAAAACTGTTTTTT.

J is TRBJ2-3 and V is TRBV5-1, with D unresolved. The CDR3 has 12 amino acids. Trimming pared 3 bases from V and 1 base from J, leaving 3 bases between. Per the germline V gene, CDR1 is SGHRS and CDR2 is YFSETQ. Here the CDR3 reads CASSYGTDTQYF. In nucleotides, the CDR3 is TGCGCCAGCAGCTACGGCACAGATACGCAGTATTTT.